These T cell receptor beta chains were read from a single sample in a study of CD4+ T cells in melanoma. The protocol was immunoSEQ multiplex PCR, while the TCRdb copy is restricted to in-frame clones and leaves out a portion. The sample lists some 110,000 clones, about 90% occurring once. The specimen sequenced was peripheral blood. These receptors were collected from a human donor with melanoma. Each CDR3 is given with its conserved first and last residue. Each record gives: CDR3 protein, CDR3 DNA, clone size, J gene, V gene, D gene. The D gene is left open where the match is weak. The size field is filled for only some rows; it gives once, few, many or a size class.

CASSPSTDTQYF	TGTGCCAGCTCACCTTCAACAGATACGCAGTATTTT	.	TRBJ2-3	TRBV18	.
CAWSLGTGEGYTF	TGTGCCTGGAGCCTAGGGACAGGGGAAGGCTACACCTTC	few	TRBJ1-2	TRBV30	TRBD1
CASTPPRGKTNEKLFF	TGTGCCAGCACCCCACCAAGGGGCAAAACTAATGAAAAACTGTTTTTT	.	TRBJ1-4	TRBV7-9	.
CASSRGGEKLFF	TGTGCCAGCAGCAGGGGTGGGGAAAAACTGTTTTTT	.	TRBJ1-4	TRBV9	.
CASSLGGGDYGYTF	TGCGCCAGCAGCCTTGGAGGGGGCGACTATGGCTACACCTTC	.	TRBJ1-2	TRBV5-1	TRBD1
CASSLEGADIDTQYF	TGTGCCAGCAGCTTAGAGGGCGCCGATATAGATACGCAGTATTTT	.	TRBJ2-3	TRBV11-3	.
CASSFAGGNTDTQYF	TGTGCCAGCAGCTTTGCGGGGGGGAACACAGATACGCAGTATTTT	.	TRBJ2-3	TRBV5-6	TRBD2
CASSPSGQDETCF	TGTGCCAGCTCACCTTCTGGACAGGATGAAACCTGCTTC	.	TRBJ1-2	TRBV18	TRBD1
CASSPPGRRETQYF	TGTGCCAGCAGCCCTCCGGGACGAAGGGAGACCCAGTACTTC	.	TRBJ2-5	TRBV7-2	.
CATSSGGAGTGELFF	TGTGCCACCAGCAGCGGGGGGGCGGGCACCGGGGAGCTGTTTTTT	.	TRBJ2-2	TRBV15	TRBD2
CSAPRGDTQYF	TGCAGTGCTCCCCGAGGTGATACGCAGTATTTT	.	TRBJ2-3	TRBV20-1	.
CAITEVATGELFF	TGTGCCATCACCGAGGTGGCTACCGGGGAGCTGTTTTTT	.	TRBJ2-2	TRBV10-3	.
CASSRGGTPRYEQYF	TGTGCCAGCAGCCGAGGGGGGACGCCACGCTACGAGCAGTACTTC	.	TRBJ2-7	TRBV13	.
CASSAQGASAGYTF	TGTGCCAGCAGCGCCCAGGGGGCGTCAGCAGGCTACACCTTC	.	TRBJ1-2	TRBV7-9	TRBD1
CSVPGQAHATQYF	TGCAGCGTTCCGGGACAGGCCCATGCTACGCAGTATTTT	.	TRBJ2-3	TRBV29-1	TRBD1
CASSALAGVPRTQYF	TGTGCCAGCAGTGCACTAGCGGGGGTCCCAAGAACCCAGTACTTC	once	TRBJ2-5	TRBV2	TRBD2
CASSSPSGGPSTDTQYF	TGTGCCAGCAGCTCGCCTAGCGGGGGGCCTAGCACAGATACGCAGTATTTT	.	TRBJ2-3	TRBV7-6	TRBD2
CASSLVSGGRGNEQFF	TGTGCCAGCAGCTTAGTGTCGGGCGGGAGGGGTAATGAGCAGTTCTTC	.	TRBJ2-1	TRBV7-2	TRBD2
CASSPTGLGTDTQYF	TGCGCCAGCAGCCCAACTGGGCTTGGCACAGATACGCAGTATTTT	.	TRBJ2-3	TRBV10-1	.
CASSPNTGTVTDTQYF	TGTGCCAGCAGCCCAAACACCGGGACAGTCACAGATACGCAGTATTTT	.	TRBJ2-3	TRBV7-3	TRBD1
CASSWGQGARDEQFF	TGTGCCAGCAGCTGGGGACAGGGGGCGCGCGATGAGCAGTTCTTC	.	TRBJ2-1	TRBV5-4	TRBD1
CASSLDRGYSPLHF	TGTGCCAGCAGCTTAGACAGGGGATATTCACCCCTCCACTTT	.	TRBJ1-6	TRBV7-2	TRBD1
CASSPSREVYGYTF	TGTGCCAGCAGCCCAAGTAGGGAAGTCTATGGCTACACCTTC	.	TRBJ1-2	TRBV7-9	.
CASSPTSGVTDTQYF	TGTGCCAGCAGCCCGACTAGCGGGGTAACAGATACGCAGTATTTT	.	TRBJ2-3	TRBV6-5	TRBD2
CASSLRDKYGYTF	TGTGCCAGCAGCCTCCGGGATAAGTACGGCTACACCTTC	.	TRBJ1-2	TRBV28	.
CASRLTSGENTGELFF	TGTGCCAGCAGGTTAACTAGCGGTGAGAACACCGGGGAGCTGTTTTTT	.	TRBJ2-2	TRBV2	TRBD2
CASSPGLGQAGYNEQFF	TGTGCCAGCAGCCCAGGCCTTGGGCAGGCCGGGTACAATGAGCAGTTCTTC	.	TRBJ2-1	TRBV7-9	.